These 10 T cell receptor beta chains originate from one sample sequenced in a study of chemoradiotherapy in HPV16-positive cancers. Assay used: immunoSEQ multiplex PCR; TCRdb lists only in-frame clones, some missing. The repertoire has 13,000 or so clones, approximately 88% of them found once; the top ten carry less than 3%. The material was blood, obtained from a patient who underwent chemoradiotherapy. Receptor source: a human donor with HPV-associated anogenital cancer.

In DNA, the CDR3 is TGTGCCAGCAGCTTACAGAGCTCCTACGAGCAGTACTTC. Protein product: CASSLQSSYEQYF. The rearrangement links TRBV7-6 to TRBJ2-7, with D unclear. This CDR3 has 13 residues. CDR1 and CDR2 from the germline V gene are SGHVS and FNYEAQ. V was pared by 2 bases and J by 0 bases, with 5 bases between.

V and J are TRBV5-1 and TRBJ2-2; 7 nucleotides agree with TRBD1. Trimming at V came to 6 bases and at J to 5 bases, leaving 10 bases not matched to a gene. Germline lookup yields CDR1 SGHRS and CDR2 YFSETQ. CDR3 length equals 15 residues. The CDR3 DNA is TGCGCCAGCACCTATCGACAGGGTCGGACCGGGGAGCTGTTTTTT. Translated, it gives CASTYRQGRTGELFF.

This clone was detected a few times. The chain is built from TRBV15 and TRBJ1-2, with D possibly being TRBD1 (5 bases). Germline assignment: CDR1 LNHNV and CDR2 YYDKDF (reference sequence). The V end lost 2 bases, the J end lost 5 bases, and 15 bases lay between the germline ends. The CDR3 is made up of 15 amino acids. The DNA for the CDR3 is TGTGCCACCAGCAGACGCAGGGATGGGACTTATGGCTACACCTTC. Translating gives CATSRRRDGTYGYTF.

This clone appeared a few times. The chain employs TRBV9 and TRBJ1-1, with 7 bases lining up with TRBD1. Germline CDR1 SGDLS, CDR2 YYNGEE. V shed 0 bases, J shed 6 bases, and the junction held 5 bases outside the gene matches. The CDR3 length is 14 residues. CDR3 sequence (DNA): TGTGCCAGCAGCGTAGAAGGGGGCGCGCCTGAAGCTTTCTTT. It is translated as CASSVEGGAPEAFF.

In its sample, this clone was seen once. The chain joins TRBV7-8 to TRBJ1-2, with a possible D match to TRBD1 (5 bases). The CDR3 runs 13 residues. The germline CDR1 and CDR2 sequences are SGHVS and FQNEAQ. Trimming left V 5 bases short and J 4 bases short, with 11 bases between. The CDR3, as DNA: TGTGCCAGCAGCCCCGACAGAAGCTATGGCTACACCTTC. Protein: CASSPDRSYGYTF.

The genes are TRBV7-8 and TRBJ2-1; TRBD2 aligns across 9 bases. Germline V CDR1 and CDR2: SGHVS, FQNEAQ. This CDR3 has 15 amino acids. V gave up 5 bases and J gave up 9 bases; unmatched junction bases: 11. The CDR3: CASSHRGASGAEQFF. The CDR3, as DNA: TGTGCCAGCAGCCACCGCGGGGCTAGCGGGGCTGAGCAGTTCTTC.

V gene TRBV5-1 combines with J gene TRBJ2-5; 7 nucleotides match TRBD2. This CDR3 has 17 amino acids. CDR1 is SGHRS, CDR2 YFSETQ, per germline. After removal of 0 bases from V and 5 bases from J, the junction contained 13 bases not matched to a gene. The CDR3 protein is CASSLGGGLLEGETQYF. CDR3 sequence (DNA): TGCGCCAGCAGCTTGGGGGGGGGATTACTGGAAGGTGAGACCCAGTACTTC. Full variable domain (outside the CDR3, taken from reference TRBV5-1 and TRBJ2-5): KAGVTQTPRYLIKTRGQQVTLSCSPISGHRSVSWYQQTPGQGLQFLFEYFSETQRNKGNFPGRFSGRQFSNSRSEMNVSTLELGDSALYLCASSLGGGLLEGETQYFGPGTRLLVL.

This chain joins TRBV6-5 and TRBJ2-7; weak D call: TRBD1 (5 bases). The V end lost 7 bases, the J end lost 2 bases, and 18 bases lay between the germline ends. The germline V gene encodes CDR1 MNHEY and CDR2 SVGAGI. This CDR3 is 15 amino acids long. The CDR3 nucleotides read TGTGCCAGCACCTCCGGACACAGAAACACCTACGAGCAGTACTTC. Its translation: CASTSGHRNTYEQYF.

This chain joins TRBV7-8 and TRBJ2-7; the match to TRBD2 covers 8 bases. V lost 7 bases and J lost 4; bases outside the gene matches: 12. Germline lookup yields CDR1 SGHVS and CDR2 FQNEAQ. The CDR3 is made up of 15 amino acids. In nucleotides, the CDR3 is TGTGCCAGCATCCGGGGGGGGACGGAATTTTACGAGCAGTACTTC. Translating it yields CASIRGGTEFYEQYF.

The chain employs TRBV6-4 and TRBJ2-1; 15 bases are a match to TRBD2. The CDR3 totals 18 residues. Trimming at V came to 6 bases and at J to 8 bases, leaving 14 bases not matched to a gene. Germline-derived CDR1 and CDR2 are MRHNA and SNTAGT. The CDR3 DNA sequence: TGTGCCAGCAGCCTTGGACTAGCGGGGGGGCTCAAAATCCATGAGCAGTTCTTC. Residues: CASSLGLAGGLKIHEQFF.